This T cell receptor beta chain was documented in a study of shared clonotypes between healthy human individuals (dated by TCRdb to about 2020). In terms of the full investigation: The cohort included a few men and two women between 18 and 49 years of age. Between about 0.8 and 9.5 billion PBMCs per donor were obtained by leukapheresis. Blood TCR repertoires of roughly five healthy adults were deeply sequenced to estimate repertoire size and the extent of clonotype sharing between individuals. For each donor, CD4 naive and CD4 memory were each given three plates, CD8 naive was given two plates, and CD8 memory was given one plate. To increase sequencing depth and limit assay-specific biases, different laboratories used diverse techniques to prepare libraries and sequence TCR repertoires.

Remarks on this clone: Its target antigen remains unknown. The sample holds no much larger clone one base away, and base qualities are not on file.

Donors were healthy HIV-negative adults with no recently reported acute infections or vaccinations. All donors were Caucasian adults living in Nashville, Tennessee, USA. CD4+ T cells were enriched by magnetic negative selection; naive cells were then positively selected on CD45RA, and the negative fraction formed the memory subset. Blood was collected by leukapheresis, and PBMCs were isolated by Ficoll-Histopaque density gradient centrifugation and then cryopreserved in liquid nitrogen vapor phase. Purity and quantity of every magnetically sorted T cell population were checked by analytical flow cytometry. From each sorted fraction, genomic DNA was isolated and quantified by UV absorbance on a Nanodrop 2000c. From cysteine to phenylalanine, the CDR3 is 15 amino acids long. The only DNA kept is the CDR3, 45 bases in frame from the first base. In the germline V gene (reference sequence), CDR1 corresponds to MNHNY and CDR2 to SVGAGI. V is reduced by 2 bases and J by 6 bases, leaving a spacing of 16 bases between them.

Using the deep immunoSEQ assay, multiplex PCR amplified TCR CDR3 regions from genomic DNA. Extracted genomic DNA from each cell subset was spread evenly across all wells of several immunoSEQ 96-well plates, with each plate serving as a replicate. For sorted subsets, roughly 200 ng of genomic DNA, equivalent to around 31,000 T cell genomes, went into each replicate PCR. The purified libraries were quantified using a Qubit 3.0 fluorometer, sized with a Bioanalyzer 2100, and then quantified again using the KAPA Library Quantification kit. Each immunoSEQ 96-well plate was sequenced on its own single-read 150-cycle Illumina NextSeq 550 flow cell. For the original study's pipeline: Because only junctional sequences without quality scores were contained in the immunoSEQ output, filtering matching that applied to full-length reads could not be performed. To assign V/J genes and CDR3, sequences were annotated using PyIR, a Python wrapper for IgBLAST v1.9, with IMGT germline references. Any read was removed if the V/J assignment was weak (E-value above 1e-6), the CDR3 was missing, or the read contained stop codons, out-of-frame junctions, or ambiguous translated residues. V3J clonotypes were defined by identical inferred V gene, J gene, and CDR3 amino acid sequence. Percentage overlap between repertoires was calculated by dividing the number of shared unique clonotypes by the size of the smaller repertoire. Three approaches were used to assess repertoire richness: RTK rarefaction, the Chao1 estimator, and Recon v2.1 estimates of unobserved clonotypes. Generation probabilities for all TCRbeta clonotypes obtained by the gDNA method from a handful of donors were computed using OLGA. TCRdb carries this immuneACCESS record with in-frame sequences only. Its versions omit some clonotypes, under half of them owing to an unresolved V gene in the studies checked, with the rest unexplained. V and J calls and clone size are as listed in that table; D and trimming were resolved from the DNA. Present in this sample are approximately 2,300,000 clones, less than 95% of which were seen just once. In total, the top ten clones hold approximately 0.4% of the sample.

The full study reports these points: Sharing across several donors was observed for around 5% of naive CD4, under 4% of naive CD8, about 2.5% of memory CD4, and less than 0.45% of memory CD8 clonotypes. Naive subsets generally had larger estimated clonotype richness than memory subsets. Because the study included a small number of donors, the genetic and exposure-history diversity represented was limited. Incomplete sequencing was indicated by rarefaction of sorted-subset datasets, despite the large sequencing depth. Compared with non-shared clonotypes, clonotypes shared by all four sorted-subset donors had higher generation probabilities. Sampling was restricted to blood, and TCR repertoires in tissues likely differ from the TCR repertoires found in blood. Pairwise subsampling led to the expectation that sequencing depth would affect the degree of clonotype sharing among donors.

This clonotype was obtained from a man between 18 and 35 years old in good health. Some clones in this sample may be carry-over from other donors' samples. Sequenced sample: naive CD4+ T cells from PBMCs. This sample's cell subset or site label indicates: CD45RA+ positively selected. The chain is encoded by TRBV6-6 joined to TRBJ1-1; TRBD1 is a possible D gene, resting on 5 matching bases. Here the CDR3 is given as CASSYPPPGVAEAFF. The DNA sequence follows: TGTGCCAGCAGTTACCCCCCCCCGGGGGTAGCTGAAGCTTTCTTT.